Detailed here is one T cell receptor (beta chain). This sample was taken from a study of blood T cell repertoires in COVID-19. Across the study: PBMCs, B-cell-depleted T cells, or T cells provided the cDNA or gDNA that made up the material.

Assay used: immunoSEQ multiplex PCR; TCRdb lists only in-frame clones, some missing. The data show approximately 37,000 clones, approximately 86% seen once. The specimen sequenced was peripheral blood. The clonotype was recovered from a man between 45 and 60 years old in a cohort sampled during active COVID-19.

Here the CDR3 reads CASSSQLGGPGTQYF. The CDR3 DNA reads as TGCGCCAGCAGCTCACAATTGGGGGGGCCTGGGACCCAGTACTTC. The chain has TRBV5-1 and TRBJ2-5, with D maybe TRBD2 (7 bases). This CDR3 is built from 15 residues. V was pared by 3 bases and J by 7 bases, with 19 bases between. CDR1 is SGHRS and CDR2 is YFSETQ in the germline V gene.